Listed below are T cell receptor beta chains from one sample, sequenced in a study of blood T cell repertoires in COVID-19. Clones were sequenced by immunoSEQ multiplex PCR, and TCRdb holds only the in-frame ones, with some missing. This table holds some 110,000 clones, over 60% found once. What was sequenced was peripheral blood. The receptors were gathered from a man older than 75 with COVID-19, enrolled during active disease. Each CDR3 is given with its conserved first and last residue. Each record gives: CDR3 length, J gene, V gene, clone size, D gene, CDR3 DNA, CDR3 protein. D genes are given only for firm matches. Some rows have no size entry. The others give once, few or many, or a class for an expanded clone.

>13|TRBJ2-7|TRBV19|-|-
TGTGCCAGTAGTGCGGACAGCGGTTACGAGCAGTACTTC
CASSADSGYEQYF
>16|TRBJ2-2|TRBV13|-|TRBD2
TGTGCCAGCAGCCAGGGACTAGCGGACCTCACCGGGGAGCTGTTTTTT
CASSQGLADLTGELFF
>14|TRBJ1-1|TRBV4-3|-|TRBD1
TGCGCCAGCAGCCGAAGAGGGACAGGGGCTGAAGCTTTCTTT
CASSRRGTGAEAFF
>16|TRBJ2-1|TRBV5-8|-|-
TGTGCCAGCAGCTTGGGGAACAGGGCCGTCTACAATGAGCAGTTCTTC
CASSLGNRAVYNEQFF
>15|TRBJ2-7|TRBV11-1|-|-
TGTGCCAGCAGCTTAGCAGGGGCCCTCCCCTACGAGCAGTACTTC
CASSLAGALPYEQYF
>15|TRBJ2-2|TRBV29-1|-|TRBD1
TGCAGCGTTGAAGACTTTATACAGGGGACCGGGGAGCTGTTTTTT
CSVEDFIQGTGELFF
>18|TRBJ2-3|TRBV3-1/TRBV3-2|-|TRBD2
TGTGCCAGCAGCGCAGGACTAGCGGGAGGACTTAGCACAGATACGCAGTATTTT
CASSAGLAGGLSTDTQYF
>15|TRBJ1-1|TRBV10-3|-|TRBD1
TGTGCCACAACCGGGGGACAGGGGTCGAACACTGAAGCTTTCTTT
CATTGGQGSNTEAFF
>15|TRBJ2-7|TRBV11-3|few|TRBD2
TGTGCCAGCAGCTTAGGAAGAGGACTAGACTACGAGCAGTACTTC
CASSLGRGLDYEQYF
>14|TRBJ1-3|TRBV7-9|-|TRBD1
TGTGCCAGCAGCCACCGGGACAGGGGAAACACCATATATTTT
CASSHRDRGNTIYF
>14|TRBJ2-7|TRBV19|-|-
TGTGCCAGTAATATGGGCACCTTCTCCTACGAGCAGTACTTC
CASNMGTFSYEQYF
>12|TRBJ1-6|TRBV6-6|-|TRBD1
TGTGCCAGCAGTTACACGGACAGGGCCCTCCACTTT
CASSYTDRALHF
>14|TRBJ2-3|TRBV5-1|-|TRBD2
TGCGCCAGCAGCTTGGGGCGGGAGGTAGATACGCAGTATTTT
CASSLGREVDTQYF